The table lists the clone carrying this T cell receptor (beta chain) with a few counts. Its antigen is unknown. Looked up from germline, CDR1 is LNHNV and CDR2 is YYDKDF (reference sequence). This CDR3 comprises 15 residues. V trimming: 3 bases; J trimming: 4 bases; junction bases outside the gene matches: 7. A second PCR, run for roughly 7 to 12 cycles, used a sample-barcoded 5' primer plus a J-beta primer mix. One entry per CDR3 protein, called by TCRdb with MiXCR from the 5' RACE reads. Of about 1.6 million distinct CDR3 sequences listed, about 32% are singletons. The data stem from a study of blood T cells in healthy people across ages. Whole-study results and caveats: Donors of long life had a larger count of naive CD4+ cells and greater diversity than aged donors.

Sequencing input: blood. The chain couples TRBV15 to TRBJ2-5; 8 positions match TRBD2. The clonotype comes from a woman under 40 in good health. The CDR3 DNA sequence: TGTGCCACCAGCAGCCGCGGGGGGACGGGAGAGACCCAGTACTTC. It translates to CATSSRGGTGETQYF.